The 3 T cell receptor beta chains in this list originate from one sample, sequenced in a study of breast tumors, draining lymph nodes, adjacent tissues. The lymph nodes were axillary draining lymph nodes from breast cancer patients. MiXCR, applied by TCRdb to the multiplex PCR reads, yields one record per CDR3 protein. Here the sample spans some 110,000 distinct CDR3 sequences, around 30% being singletons. Input material: axillary lymph node tissue. The source is a female donor with breast cancer. Some clones in this sample may be carry-over from other donors' samples.

This clonotype is labeled medium-sized. The gene calls are TRBV29-1 and TRBJ2-3, with D possibly TRBD2 on 5 matching bases. V was cut by 0 bases and J by 2 bases, with 12 bases left in between. Looked up from germline, CDR1 is SQVTM and CDR2 is ANQGSEA. This CDR3 region has 15 residues. The CDR3: CSVEDRAGLTDTQYF. The CDR3 DNA reads TGCAGCGTTGAAGATCGGGCGGGCCTCACAGATACGCAGTATTTT.

The sample holds many counts of this clonotype. The gene calls are TRBV7-9 and TRBJ1-2; TRBD1 aligns across 7 bases. Trimming removed 5 bases from V and 0 bases from J; junction bases left unmatched: 6. The CDR3 has 15 amino acids. Germline V CDR1 and CDR2: SEHNR, FQNEAQ (reference sequence). Here the CDR3 reads CASSPTDRANYGYTF. As DNA, the CDR3 is TGTGCCAGCAGCCCAACCGACAGGGCTAACTATGGCTACACCTTC.

To note about this clonotype: This may be a read error: a much more frequent sequence differs by one nucleotide. This is likely a read error, given that the CDR3 carries no conserved phenylalanine or tryptophan at its end. The V and J genes are TRBV9 and TRBJ2-2; D might be TRBD2 (6 bases). This CDR3 is 15 amino acids long. V dropped 5 bases and J dropped 3 bases, with 14 bases sitting between them. Germline CDR1 and CDR2: SGDLS and YYNGEE. The CDR3 reads CASRRGGWDTGELFS. DNA for the CDR3: TGTGCCAGCAGGAGGGGAGGCTGGGACACCGGGGAGCTGTTTTCT.